This entry lists 17 T cell receptor beta chains sequenced from one sample in a study of T cell responses to AZD1222 COVID-19 vaccine. The method was immunoSEQ multiplex PCR; TCRdb's version includes in-frame clones alone and lacks a portion of them. In the table there are some 130,000 clones, 88% of which are singletons. Here the sequenced sample was peripheral blood, taken 28 days after the second AZD1222 dose. The origin of the receptors is an adult who received the AZD1222 COVID-19 vaccine.

V gene TRBV6-5 combines with J gene TRBJ1-5; D not resolved. CDR1 MNHEY and CDR2 SVGAGI come from the germline V gene. The V gene lost 7 bases and the J gene lost 4 bases, with 11 bases spanning the gap. This CDR3 has 13 residues. In DNA, the CDR3 is TGTGCCAGCAAATATATAAGTAATCAGCCCCAGCATTTT. The encoded protein is CASKYISNQPQHF.

The chain employs TRBV12-3 or TRBV12-4 and TRBJ1-2; D is ambiguous. CDR3 length: 12 residues. The V end lost 6 bases, the J end lost 2 bases, and 7 bases lay between the germline ends. CDR3 protein: CASSLRNYGYTF. Written as DNA, the CDR3 is TGTGCCAGCAGCCTTCGGAACTATGGCTACACCTTC.

The V gene is TRBV14, the J gene TRBJ2-1; D not resolved. This CDR3 contains 14 residues. V lost 0 bases, J lost 3 bases, and 6 bases lay in between. The V gene's germline CDR1 is SGHDN and CDR2 FVKESK. In DNA, the CDR3 is TGTGCCAGCAGCCAAGATAGCAACTACAATGAGCAGTTCTTC. This encodes CASSQDSNYNEQFF.

The gene calls are TRBV4-1 and TRBJ1-5; D gene unclear. The CDR3 totals 17 residues. V was shortened by 2 bases and J by 2 bases, with 16 bases between the two germline ends. Germline CDR1 reads MGHRA; CDR2 reads YSYEKL. The CDR3 region is CASSQQSEGLGNQPQHF. CDR3 sequence (DNA): TGCGCCAGCAGCCAACAGTCAGAGGGTCTGGGCAATCAGCCCCAGCATTTT.

The chain combines TRBV3-1 (or the pseudogene TRBV3-2) with TRBJ1-4; TRBD1 matches at 7 bases. V was clipped by 4 bases and J by 8 bases; unmatched bases: 7. The CDR3 totals 14 residues. Germline values: CDR1 LGHDT, CDR2 YNNKEL (reference sequence). The CDR3 loop is CASSPQGEVEKLFF. In DNA, the CDR3 is TGTGCCAGCAGCCCCCAGGGGGAAGTAGAAAAACTGTTTTTT.

The genes are TRBV28 and TRBJ2-7, with D tentatively TRBD1 (6 bases). This CDR3 contains 13 residues. Germline assignment: CDR1 MDHEN and CDR2 SYDVKM. V shed 6 bases and J shed 3 bases, with 12 bases lying between them. Written as DNA, the CDR3 is TGTGCCAGCAGCAATCCGGGACACTACGAGCAGTACTTC. Translated: CASSNPGHYEQYF. Together with reference TRBV28 and TRBJ2-7, the CDR3 gives the full variable domain: DVKVTQSSRYLVKRTGEKVFLECVQDMDHENMFWYRQDPGLGLRLIYFSYDVKMKEKGDIPEGYSVSREKKERFSLILESASTNQTSMYLCASSNPGHYEQYFGPGTRLTVT.

The chain carries TRBV2 and TRBJ1-1, with 8 nucleotides matching TRBD1. The germline gives CDR1 SNHLY, CDR2 FYNNEI. The CDR3 spans 13 residues. V shed 7 bases and J 1 base; nucleotides not matched to a gene: 2. CDR3 nucleotide sequence: TGTGCCAGCAAAGGGACAGGGAACACTGAAGCTTTCTTT. This sequence encodes CASKGTGNTEAFF.

The chain is built from TRBV5-1 and TRBJ2-4, with 7 bases aligning to TRBD1. This CDR3 contains 14 residues. CDR1 and CDR2 from the germline V gene are SGHRS and YFSETQ. The junction had 8 bases not matched to a gene; V was cut back by 4 bases and J by 7 bases. The CDR3 DNA sequence: TGCGCCAGCAGCCCCGGGACAGAGGGTAACATTCAGTACTTC. Its translation: CASSPGTEGNIQYF.

The sample holds one count of this clone. Other DNA variants within this sample encode the same CDR3. The gene calls are TRBV5-1 and TRBJ1-1; the D gene is possibly TRBD1 (5 bases). V was clipped by 7 bases and J by 1 base, with 14 bases between them. Germline lookup yields CDR1 SGHRS and CDR2 YFSETQ. CDR3 size: 14 residues. The CDR3 loop reads CASGAGTANTEAFF. CDR3 nucleotides: TGCGCCAGCGGCGCCGGGACGGCGAACACTGAAGCTTTCTTT.

The chain uses TRBV7-9 and TRBJ1-1, with TRBD1 matching 8 bases. Germline assignment: CDR1 SEHNR and CDR2 FQNEAQ (reference sequence). Germline trimming cut 5 bases from V and 0 bases from J; bases unmatched to any gene: 8. The CDR3 loop spans 16 amino acids. The DNA for the CDR3 is TGTGCCAGCAGCACCGGGACAGGATACATGAACACTGAAGCTTTCTTT. It specifies CASSTGTGYMNTEAFF.

The chain carries TRBV30 and TRBJ1-1; 9 bases line up with TRBD1. Germline CDR1 and CDR2: GTSNPN and SVGIG (reference sequence). V shed 2 bases and J 1 base; nucleotides not matched to a gene: 5. There are 15 residues in the CDR3. In nucleotides, the CDR3 is TGTGCCTGGAGTACAGGGGGCGGAGAGAACACTGAAGCTTTCTTT. Its translation: CAWSTGGGENTEAFF.

The J gene is TRBJ1-5, the V gene TRBV10-3; D is unclear. The CDR3 runs 13 residues. V lost 4 bases and J lost 4, with 8 bases in between. CDR1 is ENHRY and CDR2 is SYGVKD in the germline V gene. DNA for the CDR3: TGTGCCATCAGTGTGCAAGGAAATCAGCCCCAGCATTTT. Protein: CAISVQGNQPQHF.

J is TRBJ1-4 and V is TRBV5-6, with TRBD1 identical over 10 bases. CDR1 SGHDT and CDR2 YYEEEE come from the germline V gene. This CDR3 comprises 14 residues. Trimming at V came to 3 bases and at J to 8 bases, leaving 4 bases not matched to a gene. The CDR3 loop is CASSSTGGGEKLFF. CDR3 bases: TGTGCCAGCAGCTCGACAGGGGGCGGGGAAAAACTGTTTTTT.

The rearrangement joins TRBV7-8 to TRBJ2-7, with TRBD2 matching over 11 bases. The CDR3 extends over 15 amino acids. Trimming cost V 3 bases and J 3 bases; bases outside gene matches: 4. The germline gives CDR1 SGHVS, CDR2 FQNEAQ. This CDR3 is CASSLGTSGGYEQYF. In DNA form, the CDR3 reads TGTGCCAGCAGCTTGGGTACTAGCGGGGGCTACGAGCAGTACTTC.

The chain couples TRBV3-1 (or the pseudogene TRBV3-2) to TRBJ1-2, with 8 bases aligning to TRBD1. Germline V gene sequence: CDR1 LGHDT, CDR2 YNNKEL (reference sequence). V was clipped by 4 bases and J by 10 bases; unmatched bases: 14. The CDR3 has 15 amino acids. CDR3 residues: CASSPEVGGQDYYTF. In DNA, the CDR3 is TGTGCCAGCAGCCCCGAAGTAGGGGGACAGGATTACTACACCTTC.

The chain employs TRBV30 and TRBJ2-1, with 7 bases lining up with TRBD1. After removal of 5 bases from V and 2 bases from J, the junction contained 6 bases not matched to a gene. The germline gives CDR1 GTSNPN, CDR2 SVGIG (reference sequence). The CDR3 runs 14 residues. The CDR3 region has the DNA TGTGCCTGGCAGCGAGGACAGGCCTACAATGAGCAGTTCTTC. Translation gives CAWQRGQAYNEQFF.

In its sample, this clone was seen many times. V and J are TRBV7-9 and TRBJ2-7; 7 bases agree with TRBD2. CDR3 length: 13 amino acids. Unmatched junction bases numbered 5, after V lost 4 bases and J lost 5 bases. The germline gives CDR1 SEHNR, CDR2 FQNEAQ (reference sequence). The CDR3 DNA follows: TGTGCCAGCAGCTCAGCGGGGACCGACGAGCAGTACTTC. This sequence encodes CASSSAGTDEQYF. The variable domain in full, with the rest retrieved from reference TRBV7-9 and TRBJ2-7, is DTGVSQNPRHKITKRGQNVTFRCDPISEHNRLYWYRQTLGQGPEFLTYFQNEAQLEKSRLLSDRFSAERPKGSFSTLEIQRTEQGDSAMYLCASSSAGTDEQYFGPGTRLTVT.